This T cell receptor beta chain originates from a study of blood T cell repertoires in COVID-19. Looking at the study overall: PBMCs, B-cell-depleted T cells, or T cells provided the cDNA or gDNA that made up the material.

Trimming pared 3 bases from V and 3 bases from J, leaving 12 bases between. Germline values: CDR1 SNHLY, CDR2 FYNNEI. This CDR3 has 15 amino acids. Original analysis: For nucleated cells, counts were estimated from reference gene primer amplification. The assay was immunoSEQ multiplex PCR, and TCRdb's table has in-frame clones only and misses some. V, J and clone size are taken as reported in that table, and D and trimming were inferred from the DNA itself. The sample yields 180,000 or so clones, 86% seen once. The sequencing sample was made of peripheral blood. The receptor comes from a man in his late teens or twenties with acute or convalescent COVID-19. The chain joins TRBV2 to TRBJ1-3, with D perhaps TRBD1 (6 bases). CDR3: CASSDGGAFGNTIYF. The CDR3 nucleotides are TGTGCCAGCAGTGATGGGGGGGCGTTTGGAAACACCATATATTTT. The full variable domain, in which reference TRBV2 and TRBJ1-3 provide the parts outside the CDR3, is EPEVTQTPSHQVTQMGQEVILRCVPISNHLYFYWYRQILGQKVEFLVSFYNNEISEKSEIFDDQFSVERPDGSNFTLKIRSTKLEDSAMYFCASSDGGAFGNTIYFGEGSWLTVV.